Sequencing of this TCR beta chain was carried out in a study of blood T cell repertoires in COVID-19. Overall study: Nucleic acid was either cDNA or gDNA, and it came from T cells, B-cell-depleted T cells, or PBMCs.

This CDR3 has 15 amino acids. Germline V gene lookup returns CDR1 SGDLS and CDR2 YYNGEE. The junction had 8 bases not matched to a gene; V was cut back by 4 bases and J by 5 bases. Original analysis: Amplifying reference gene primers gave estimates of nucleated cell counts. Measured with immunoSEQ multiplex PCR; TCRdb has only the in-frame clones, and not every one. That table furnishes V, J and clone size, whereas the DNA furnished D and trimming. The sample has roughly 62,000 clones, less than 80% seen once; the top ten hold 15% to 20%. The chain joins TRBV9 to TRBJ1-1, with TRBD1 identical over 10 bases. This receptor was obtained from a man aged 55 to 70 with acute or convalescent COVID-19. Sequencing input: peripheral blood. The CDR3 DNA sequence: TGTGCCAGCAGCCTTCAAGGGACAGGGGTTACTGAAGCTTTCTTT. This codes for CASSLQGTGVTEAFF. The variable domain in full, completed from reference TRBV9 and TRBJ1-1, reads DSGVTQTPKHLITATGQRVTLRCSPRSGDLSVYWYQQSLDQGLQFLIQYYNGEERAKGNILERFSAQQFPDLHSELNLSSLELGDSALYFCASSLQGTGVTEAFFGQGTRLTVV.